This T cell receptor (beta chain) was retrieved from a study of blood T cells in healthy people across ages. Overall study findings and caveats: Long-lived donors carried more naive CD4+ cells and greater diversity than aged donors.

After removal of 7 bases from V and 5 bases from J, the junction contained 7 bases not matched to a gene. The CDR3 extends over 14 amino acids. Germline loops: CDR1 SQVTM, CDR2 ANQGSEA. This clonotype was seen a handful of times. Antigen unknown. PCR was performed a second time for about 6 to 12 cycles using a sample-barcoded 5' primer and a J-beta primer mix. Every cDNA molecule carried a tag from a template-switch adaptor bearing 12 random nucleotides. TCRdb analysed the 5' RACE reads with MiXCR anew, one entry per CDR3 protein. The sample yields about 560,000 distinct CDR3 sequences, around a quarter seen once. The same data also contributed to another study, on T cells of mothers and their children. This second study notes: There were over 8 million TCR beta CDR3 reads from each mother and about 3 million from each child. The analysis detected no persistent microchimeric T cell clones.

This sequence joins TRBV29-1 and TRBJ2-1; the match to TRBD2 covers 11 bases. The sequence was collected from a boy between 2 and 10 years old in good health. Sequencing was carried out using blood. The chain's CDR3 is CSASGTSGNNEQFF. The CDR3 nucleotides read TGCAGCGCCTCCGGGACTAGCGGAAACAATGAGCAGTTCTTC.